The entry below gives a single T cell receptor beta chain sequence along with its context. The record originates from a study of blood T cell repertoires in COVID-19. Generated by immunoSEQ multiplex PCR, the TCRdb table keeps only in-frame clones and is missing some. The table records 85,000 to 95,000 clones, around 87% of them present only once. The CDR3 consists of 17 residues. Germline-derived CDR1 and CDR2 are LGHDT and YNNKEL (reference sequence). Unmatched junction bases numbered 6, after V lost 1 base and J lost 2 bases. The genes are TRBV3-1 (or the pseudogene TRBV3-2) and TRBJ2-5; 11 positions match TRBD2. The sample taken for sequencing was peripheral blood. The sequence derives from a human donor with acute or convalescent COVID-19. The donor label of this sample is uncertain. The CDR3 loop reads CASSQGLAGGRQETQYF. The DNA for the CDR3 is TGTGCCAGCAGCCAAGGGCTAGCGGGGGGTAGACAAGAGACCCAGTACTTC.